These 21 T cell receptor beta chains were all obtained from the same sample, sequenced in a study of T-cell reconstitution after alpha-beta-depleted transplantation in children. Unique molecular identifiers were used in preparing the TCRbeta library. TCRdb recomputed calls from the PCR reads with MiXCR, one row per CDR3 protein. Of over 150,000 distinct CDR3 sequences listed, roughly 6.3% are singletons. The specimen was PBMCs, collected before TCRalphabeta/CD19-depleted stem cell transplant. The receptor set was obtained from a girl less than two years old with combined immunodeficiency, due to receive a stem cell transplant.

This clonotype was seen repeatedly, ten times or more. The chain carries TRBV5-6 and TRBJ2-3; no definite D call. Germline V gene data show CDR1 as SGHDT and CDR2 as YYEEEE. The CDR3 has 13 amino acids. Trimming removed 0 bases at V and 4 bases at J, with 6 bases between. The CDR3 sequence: CASSLDGPDTQYF. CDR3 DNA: TGTGCCAGCAGCTTGGACGGACCAGATACGCAGTATTTT.

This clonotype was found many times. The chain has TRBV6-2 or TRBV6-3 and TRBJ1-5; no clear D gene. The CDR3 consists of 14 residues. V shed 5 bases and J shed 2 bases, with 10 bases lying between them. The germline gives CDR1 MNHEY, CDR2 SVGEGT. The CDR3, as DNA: TGTGCCAGCAGTCTATTAAGGGGCAATCAGCCCCAGCATTTT. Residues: CASSLLRGNQPQHF.

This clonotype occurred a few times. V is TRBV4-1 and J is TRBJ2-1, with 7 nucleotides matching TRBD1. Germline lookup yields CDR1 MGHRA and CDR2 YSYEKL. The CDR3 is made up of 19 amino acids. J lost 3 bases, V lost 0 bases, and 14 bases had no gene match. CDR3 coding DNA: TGCGCCAGCAGCCAAGAACCCTTGACAGGGTCGAGTTTCTACAATGAGCAGTTCTTC. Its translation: CASSQEPLTGSSFYNEQFF.

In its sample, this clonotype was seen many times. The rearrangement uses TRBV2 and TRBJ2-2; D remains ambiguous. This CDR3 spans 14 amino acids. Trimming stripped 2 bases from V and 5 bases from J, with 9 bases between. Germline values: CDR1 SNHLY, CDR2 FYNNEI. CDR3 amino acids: CASSERPATGELFF. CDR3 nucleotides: TGTGCCAGCAGTGAACGGCCCGCGACCGGGGAGCTGTTTTTT.

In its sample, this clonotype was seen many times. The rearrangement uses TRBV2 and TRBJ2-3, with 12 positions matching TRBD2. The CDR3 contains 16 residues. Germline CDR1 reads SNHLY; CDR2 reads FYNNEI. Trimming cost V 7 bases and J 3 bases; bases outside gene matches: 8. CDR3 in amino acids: CASNWALAGGTDTQYF. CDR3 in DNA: TGTGCCAGCAACTGGGCCCTAGCGGGGGGGACAGATACGCAGTATTTT.

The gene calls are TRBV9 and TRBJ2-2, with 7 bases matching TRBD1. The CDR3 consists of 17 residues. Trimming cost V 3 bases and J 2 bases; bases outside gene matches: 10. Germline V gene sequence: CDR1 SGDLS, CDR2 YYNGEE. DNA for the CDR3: TGTGCCAGCAGCGCGACGTTGGGGGACAGAAACACCGGGGAGCTGTTTTTT. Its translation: CASSATLGDRNTGELFF.

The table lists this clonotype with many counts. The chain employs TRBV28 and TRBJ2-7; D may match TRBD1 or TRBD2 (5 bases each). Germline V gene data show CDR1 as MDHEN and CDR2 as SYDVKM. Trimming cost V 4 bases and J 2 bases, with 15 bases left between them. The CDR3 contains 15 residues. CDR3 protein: CASSSPRDLAYEQYF. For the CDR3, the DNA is TGTGCCAGCAGTTCCCCCCGGGACCTTGCCTACGAGCAGTACTTC. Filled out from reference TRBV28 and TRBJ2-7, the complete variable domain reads DVKVTQSSRYLVKRTGEKVFLECVQDMDHENMFWYRQDPGLGLRLIYFSYDVKMKEKGDIPEGYSVSREKKERFSLILESASTNQTSMYLCASSSPRDLAYEQYFGPGTRLTVT.

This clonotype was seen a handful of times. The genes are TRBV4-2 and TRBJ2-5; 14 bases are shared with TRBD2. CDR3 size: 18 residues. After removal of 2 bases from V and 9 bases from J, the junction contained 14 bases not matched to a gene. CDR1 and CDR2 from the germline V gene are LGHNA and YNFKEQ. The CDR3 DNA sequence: TGTGCCAGCAGCCAACTCGACCCGGGACTAGCGGGGGTCGCGGCCCAGTACTTC. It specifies CASSQLDPGLAGVAAQYF.

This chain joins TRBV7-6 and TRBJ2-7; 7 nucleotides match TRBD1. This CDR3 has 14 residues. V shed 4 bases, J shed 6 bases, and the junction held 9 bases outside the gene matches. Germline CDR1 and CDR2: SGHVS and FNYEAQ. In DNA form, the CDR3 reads TGTGCCAGCAGCTCGATTCAGGGGGTCGCCGAGCAGTACTTC. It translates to CASSSIQGVAEQYF.

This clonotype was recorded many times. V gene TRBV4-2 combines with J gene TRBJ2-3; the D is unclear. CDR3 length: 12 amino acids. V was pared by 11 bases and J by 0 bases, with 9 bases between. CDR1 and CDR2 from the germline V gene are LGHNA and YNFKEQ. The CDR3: CASAASTDTQYF. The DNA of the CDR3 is TGTGCCTCGGCGGCTAGCACAGATACGCAGTATTTT.

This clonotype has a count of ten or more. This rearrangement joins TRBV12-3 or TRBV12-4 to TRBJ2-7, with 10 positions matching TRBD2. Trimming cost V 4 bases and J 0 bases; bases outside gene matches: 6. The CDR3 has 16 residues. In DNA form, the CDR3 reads TGTGCCAGCAGTTCCGGACTAGCGGAAATCTCCTACGAGCAGTACTTC. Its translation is CASSSGLAEISYEQYF.

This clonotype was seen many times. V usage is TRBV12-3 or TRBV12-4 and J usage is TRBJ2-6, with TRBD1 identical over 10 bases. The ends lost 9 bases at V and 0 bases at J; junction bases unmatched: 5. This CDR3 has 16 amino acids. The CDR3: CASWDRGPSGANVLTF. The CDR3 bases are TGTGCCAGTTGGGACAGGGGCCCCTCTGGGGCCAACGTCCTGACTTTC.

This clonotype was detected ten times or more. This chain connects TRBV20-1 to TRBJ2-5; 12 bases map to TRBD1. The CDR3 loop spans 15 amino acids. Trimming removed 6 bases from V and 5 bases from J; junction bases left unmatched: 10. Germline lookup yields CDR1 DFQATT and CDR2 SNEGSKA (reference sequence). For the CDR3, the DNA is TGCAGTGCCCAGGGACAGGGGGCTCGAGGGGAGACCCAGTACTTC. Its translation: CSAQGQGARGETQYF.

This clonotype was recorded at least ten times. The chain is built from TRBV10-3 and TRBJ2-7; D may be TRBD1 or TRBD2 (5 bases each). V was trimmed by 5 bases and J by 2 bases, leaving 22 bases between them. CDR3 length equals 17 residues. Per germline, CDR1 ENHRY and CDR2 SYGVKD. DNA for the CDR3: TGTGCCATCAGTCGAACCCTCCGGGACGGTAATCCCTACGAGCAGTACTTC. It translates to CAISRTLRDGNPYEQYF.

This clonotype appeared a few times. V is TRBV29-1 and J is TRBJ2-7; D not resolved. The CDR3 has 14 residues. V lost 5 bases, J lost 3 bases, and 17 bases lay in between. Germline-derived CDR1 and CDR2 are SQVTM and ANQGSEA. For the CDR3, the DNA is TGCAGCGTTATTGGTCAGGATCGAGACTACGAGCAGTACTTC. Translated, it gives CSVIGQDRDYEQYF.

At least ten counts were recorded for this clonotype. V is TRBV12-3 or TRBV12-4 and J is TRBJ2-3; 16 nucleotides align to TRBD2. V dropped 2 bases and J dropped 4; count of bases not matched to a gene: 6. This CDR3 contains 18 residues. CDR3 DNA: TGTGCCAGCAGTTTATGGGGACTAGCGGGGGGGCGCGCAGATACGCAGTATTTT. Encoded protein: CASSLWGLAGGRADTQYF.

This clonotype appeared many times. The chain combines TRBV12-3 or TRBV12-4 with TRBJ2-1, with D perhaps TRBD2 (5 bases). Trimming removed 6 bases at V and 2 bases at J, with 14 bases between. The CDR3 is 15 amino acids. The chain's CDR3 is CASSLGRETYNEQFF. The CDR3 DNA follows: TGTGCCAGCAGCCTGGGGAGAGAAACCTACAATGAGCAGTTCTTC.

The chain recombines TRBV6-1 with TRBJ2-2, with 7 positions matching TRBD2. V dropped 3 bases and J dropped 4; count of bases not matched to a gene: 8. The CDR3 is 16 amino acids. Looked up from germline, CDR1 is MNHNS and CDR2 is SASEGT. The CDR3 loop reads CASSDIPGRGTGELFF. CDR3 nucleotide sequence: TGTGCCAGCAGTGATATTCCGGGGAGGGGCACCGGGGAGCTGTTTTTT.

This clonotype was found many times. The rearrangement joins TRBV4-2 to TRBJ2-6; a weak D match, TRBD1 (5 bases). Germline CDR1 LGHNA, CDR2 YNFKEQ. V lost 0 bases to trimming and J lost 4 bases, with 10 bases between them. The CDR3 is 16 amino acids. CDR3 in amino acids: CASSQDIGVGANVLTF. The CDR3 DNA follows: TGTGCCAGCAGCCAAGATATAGGGGTAGGGGCCAACGTCCTGACTTTC.

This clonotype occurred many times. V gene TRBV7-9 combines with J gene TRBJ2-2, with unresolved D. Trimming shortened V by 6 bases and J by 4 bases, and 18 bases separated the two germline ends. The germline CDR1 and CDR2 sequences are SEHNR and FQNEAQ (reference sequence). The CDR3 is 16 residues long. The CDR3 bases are TGTGCCAGCAGTCCTAGAGGTGCAGCCATCACCGGGGAGCTGTTTTTT. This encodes CASSPRGAAITGELFF.

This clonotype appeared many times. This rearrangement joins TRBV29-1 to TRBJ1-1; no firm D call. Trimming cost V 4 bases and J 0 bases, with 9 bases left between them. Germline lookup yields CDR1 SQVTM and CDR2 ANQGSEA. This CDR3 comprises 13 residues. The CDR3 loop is CSVGRLLNTEAFF. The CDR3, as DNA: TGCAGCGTTGGACGACTTCTGAACACTGAAGCTTTCTTT.